This TCR beta chain was sequenced during a study of T cell repertoires in cytomegalovirus infection. Study in general: Through public TCR beta signatures, both CMV infection and matching HLA type were indicated.

TCRdb recomputed calls from the reads with MiXCR, one row per CDR3 protein. This sample has about 440,000 distinct CDR3 sequences, with approximately 31% found just once. General study findings and limits: Ex vivo, HLA-C-restricted CMV-specific TCR beta clonotypes prevailed over the rest of the response.

This clonotype was picked up a small number of times. Its antigen is as yet unknown. Germline CDR1 is SGDLS and CDR2 is YYNGEE. The CDR3 length is 19 residues. The V segment lost 0 bases and the J segment 7 bases; nucleotides outside the gene matches: 17. The clonotype was recovered from a human donor in good health (CMV status not recorded). Some clones in this sample may be carry-over from other donors' samples. The chain carries TRBV9 and TRBJ2-1, with TRBD2 matching 9 bases. The sequencing sample was made of PBMCs. The CDR3, as DNA: TGTGCCAGCAGCGTAGTAGGGTCAGGGGGAGCGGGGGGCGCAAATGAGCAGTTCTTC. Its translation is CASSVVGSGGAGGANEQFF.